Listed below are T cell receptor beta chains from one sample, sequenced in a study of shared clonotypes between healthy human individuals. Sequencing used immunoSEQ multiplex PCR; TCRdb keeps in-frame clones, though not all of them. The data hold some 480,000 clones, with 79% observed a single time. The sample was PBMCs. The receptors were sampled from a woman aged 40 to 50 in good health. Some clones in this sample may be carry-over from other donors' samples. Each CDR3 is given with its conserved first and last residue. The order of the fields is CDR3 DNA, CDR3 protein, CDR3 length, clone size, V gene, D gene, J gene. A D gene is named only where the DNA matches it firmly. Size tells how often a clone was seen (once, few, many) or the class of an expanded clone, and some rows leave it out.

cdr3_nt: TGCAGCGTTGAAGAAGGTCGAGGGAGCCGCCAGCATTTT
cdr3_aa: CSVEEGRGSRQHF
cdr3_length: 13
clone_size: -
v_call: TRBV29-1
d_call: -
j_call: TRBJ1-5

cdr3_nt: TGTGCCAGCAGTGAAATTTGGACAGGGTGGGAAAAACTGTTTTTT
cdr3_aa: CASSEIWTGWEKLFF
cdr3_length: 15
clone_size: many
v_call: TRBV2
d_call: TRBD1
j_call: TRBJ1-4

cdr3_nt: TGTGCCAGCAGCTTAGGACTAGCTACAGATACGCAGTATTTT
cdr3_aa: CASSLGLATDTQYF
cdr3_length: 14
clone_size: -
v_call: TRBV11-2
d_call: TRBD2
j_call: TRBJ2-3

cdr3_nt: TGCGCCAGCTTACAGGGGCCCAGCGGGGGTGAGCAGTTCTTC
cdr3_aa: CASLQGPSGGEQFF
cdr3_length: 14
clone_size: -
v_call: TRBV5-1
d_call: -
j_call: TRBJ2-1

cdr3_nt: TGTGCCAGCAGCTTAGTTGCGGGAGGGGTCTATGAGCAGTTCTTC
cdr3_aa: CASSLVAGGVYEQFF
cdr3_length: 15
clone_size: -
v_call: TRBV7-3
d_call: TRBD2
j_call: TRBJ2-1

cdr3_nt: TGTGCCAGTAGTATCCGCAGGGCCCAAGAGACCCAGTACTTC
cdr3_aa: CASSIRRAQETQYF
cdr3_length: 14
clone_size: -
v_call: TRBV19
d_call: -
j_call: TRBJ2-5

cdr3_nt: TGTGCCAGCAGCTTGGAGGAACTAGGGGAGCAGTTCTTC
cdr3_aa: CASSLEELGEQFF
cdr3_length: 13
clone_size: few
v_call: TRBV7-3
d_call: -
j_call: TRBJ2-1

cdr3_nt: TGTGCCAGCAGGCGACAGGGGGCCTACGAGCAGTACTTC
cdr3_aa: CASRRQGAYEQYF
cdr3_length: 13
clone_size: -
v_call: TRBV28
d_call: TRBD1
j_call: TRBJ2-7

cdr3_nt: TGTGCCAGCACCCTAGGGGCAGGAAATGGGAAGTTCTTC
cdr3_aa: CASTLGAGNGKFF
cdr3_length: 13
clone_size: -
v_call: TRBV11-1
d_call: -
j_call: TRBJ2-1

cdr3_nt: TGTGCCAGTAGTATTAGCAGAGGCAATCAGCCCCAGCATTTT
cdr3_aa: CASSISRGNQPQHF
cdr3_length: 14
clone_size: -
v_call: TRBV19
d_call: -
j_call: TRBJ1-5

cdr3_nt: TGTGCCAGCAGTTTTATGGGGGAGGGGACAGATACGCAGTATTTT
cdr3_aa: CASSFMGEGTDTQYF
cdr3_length: 15
clone_size: -
v_call: TRBV28
d_call: TRBD2
j_call: TRBJ2-3

cdr3_nt: TGTGCCAGCAGTTACCGGGGGGTAGTTGGCACAGATACGCAGTATTTT
cdr3_aa: CASSYRGVVGTDTQYF
cdr3_length: 16
clone_size: once
v_call: TRBV6-6
d_call: TRBD2
j_call: TRBJ2-3

cdr3_nt: TGTGCCAGCAGTCCTAACGCCCCGAACACTGAAGCTTTCTTT
cdr3_aa: CASSPNAPNTEAFF
cdr3_length: 14
clone_size: -
v_call: TRBV6-1
d_call: -
j_call: TRBJ1-1

cdr3_nt: TGTGCCAGCAGTGTGGGGCCCTACTACGAGCAGTACTTC
cdr3_aa: CASSVGPYYEQYF
cdr3_length: 13
clone_size: -
v_call: TRBV6-1
d_call: -
j_call: TRBJ2-7

cdr3_nt: TGCAGCGCCCTGACCCGGCTAGCGGGGAACAATGAGCAGTTCTTC
cdr3_aa: CSALTRLAGNNEQFF
cdr3_length: 15
clone_size: -
v_call: TRBV29-1
d_call: TRBD2
j_call: TRBJ2-1

cdr3_nt: TGTGCCAGCTCCCGCACAGGGCCGAACACCGGGGAGCTGTTTTTT
cdr3_aa: CASSRTGPNTGELFF
cdr3_length: 15
clone_size: -
v_call: TRBV18
d_call: -
j_call: TRBJ2-2

cdr3_nt: TGTGCCAGCAGTCCCGGGACAAACTACGAGCAGTACTTC
cdr3_aa: CASSPGTNYEQYF
cdr3_length: 13
clone_size: -
v_call: TRBV28
d_call: -
j_call: TRBJ2-7

cdr3_nt: TGTGCCAGCAGCCGAGAAGGACGGTACAATCAGCCCCAGCATTTT
cdr3_aa: CASSREGRYNQPQHF
cdr3_length: 15
clone_size: few
v_call: TRBV7-2
d_call: -
j_call: TRBJ1-5

cdr3_nt: TGCAGCGTCACAGGAGTAGCGGGAGGGTACACAGATACGCAGTATTTT
cdr3_aa: CSVTGVAGGYTDTQYF
cdr3_length: 16
clone_size: few
v_call: TRBV29-1
d_call: TRBD2
j_call: TRBJ2-3

cdr3_nt: TGTGCCAGCAGTTACTCGAAAGAGACCCAGTACTTC
cdr3_aa: CASSYSKETQYF
cdr3_length: 12
clone_size: once
v_call: TRBV6-6
d_call: -
j_call: TRBJ2-5

cdr3_nt: TGTGCCAGCAGGCCACAGCCTTCTACCGGGGAGCTGTTTTTT
cdr3_aa: CASRPQPSTGELFF
cdr3_length: 14
clone_size: -
v_call: TRBV7-6
d_call: -
j_call: TRBJ2-2

cdr3_nt: TGTGCCAGCAACATGGTAGCGGGAGACGAGCAGTACTTC
cdr3_aa: CASNMVAGDEQYF
cdr3_length: 13
clone_size: few
v_call: TRBV2
d_call: TRBD2
j_call: TRBJ2-7

cdr3_nt: TGTGCCAGCAGCTCGGGGCTCGAAGCTTTCTTT
cdr3_aa: CASSSGLEAFF
cdr3_length: 11
clone_size: -
v_call: TRBV7-9
d_call: -
j_call: TRBJ1-1